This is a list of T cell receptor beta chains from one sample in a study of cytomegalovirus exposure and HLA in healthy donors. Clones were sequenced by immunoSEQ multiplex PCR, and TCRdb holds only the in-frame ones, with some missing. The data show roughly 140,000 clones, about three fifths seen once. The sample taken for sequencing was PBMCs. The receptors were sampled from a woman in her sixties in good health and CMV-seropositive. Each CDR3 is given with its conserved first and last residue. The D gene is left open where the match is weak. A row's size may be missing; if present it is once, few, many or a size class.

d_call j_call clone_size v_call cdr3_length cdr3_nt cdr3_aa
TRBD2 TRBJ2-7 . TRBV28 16 TGTGCCAGCAGTTCAATAGACGGTAGCGGGAGGTACGAGCAGTACTTC CASSSIDGSGRYEQYF
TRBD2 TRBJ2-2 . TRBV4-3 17 TGCGCCAGCAGCCAAGATTGGGCTAGCGGGAGTAGCGGGGAGCTGTTTTTT CASSQDWASGSSGELFF
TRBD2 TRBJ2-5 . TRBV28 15 TGTGCCAGCAGTCTAGCGGGAGGGACACAAGAGACCCAGTACTTC CASSLAGGTQETQYF
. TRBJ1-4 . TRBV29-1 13 TGCAGCGTTGATGCGGGGATAAATGAAAAACTGTTTTTT CSVDAGINEKLFF
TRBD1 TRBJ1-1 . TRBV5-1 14 TGCGCCAGCAGCCAGGGGACAGTTAACACTGAAGCTTTCTTT CASSQGTVNTEAFF
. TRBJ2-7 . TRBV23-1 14 TGCGCCAGCAGTCGCGAGGGGGAGTTGGGCGAGCAGTACTTC CASSREGELGEQYF
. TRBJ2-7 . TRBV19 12 TGTGCCACTATGGGCGCAACCTACGAGCAGTACTTC CATMGATYEQYF
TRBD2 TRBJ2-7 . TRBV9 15 TGTGCCAGCAGCGGAAGACTAGCGGGAGAGCACGAGCAGTACTTC CASSGRLAGEHEQYF
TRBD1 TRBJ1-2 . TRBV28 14 TGTGCCAGCAGTATCCGGGACAGGGGGTATGGCTACACCTTC CASSIRDRGYGYTF
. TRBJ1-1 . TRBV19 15 TGTGCCAGTATCTGGGGCGGGGGAATGAACACTGAGGCTTTCTTT CASIWGGGMNTEAFF
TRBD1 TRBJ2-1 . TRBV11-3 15 TGTGCCAGCAGCTTAGATCACACAGGGGCCAATGAGCAGTTCTTC CASSLDHTGANEQFF
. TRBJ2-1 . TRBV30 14 TGTGCCTGGAGTGAACTAGAATTATACAATGAGCAGTTCTTC CAWSELELYNEQFF
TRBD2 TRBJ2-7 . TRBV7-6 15 TGTGCCAGCAGCCTAACTAGCGGGACTACCTACGAGCAGTACTTC CASSLTSGTTYEQYF
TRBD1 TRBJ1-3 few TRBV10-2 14 TGCGCCAGTAGACAGGGGACCTCTGGAAACACCATATATTTT CASRQGTSGNTIYF
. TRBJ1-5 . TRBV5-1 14 TGCGCCAGCAGCTTGGGCGTCAGGGGTCAGCCCCAGCATTTT CASSLGVRGQPQHF
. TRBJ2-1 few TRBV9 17 TGTGCCAGCAGCCGGAGGTCGGGACACGGGACCTACAATGAGCAGTTCTTC CASSRRSGHGTYNEQFF
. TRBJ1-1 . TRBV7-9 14 TGTGCCAGCAACAAGGACAGCTTGAACACTGAAGCTTTCTTT CASNKDSLNTEAFF
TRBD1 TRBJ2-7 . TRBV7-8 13 TGTGCCAGCAGAAAGACAGGGACCTACGAGCAGTACTTC CASRKTGTYEQYF
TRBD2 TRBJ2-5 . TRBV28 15 TGTGCCAGCAGTCCTCTAGCGGGAGTATCAGAGACCCAGTACTTC CASSPLAGVSETQYF
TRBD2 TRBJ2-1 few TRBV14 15 TGTGCCAGCAGCCAACTAGCGGGAGGATACAATGAGCAGTTCTTC CASSQLAGGYNEQFF